This TCR beta chain was observed in a study of regulatory T cells in long-lasting Graves disease. Study background: Persistence in Graves' disease required over 5 years of antithyroid drugs plus positive TSH receptor antibodies. Points from the study as a whole: Patients with persistent disease showed a bias toward TRBV28, TRBJ1-2 and TRBJ2-5. Possibly, accuracy suffered from the small sample size. The study found persistent patients shared more public clonotypes (roughly 2,800) than new patients (around 1,000).

Time point indicated: persistent/refractory GD, antithyroid drugs over 5 years with positive TRAb. The TCR library was made from RNA extracted from PBMCs. The J segment lost 3 bases and the V segment lost 6 bases, leaving 2 bases of the junction unmatched. The CDR3 totals 14 residues. TCR beta libraries were built with iRepertoire HTBI primers and Arm-PCR of CDR3 regions. From the multiplex PCR reads, TCRdb called clonotypes with MiXCR, one entry per CDR3 protein. The sample records 500,000 to 700,000 distinct CDR3 sequences, 30% being singletons. About this clonotype itself: No antigen is known for it.

The receptor was derived from a female donor with Graves disease. The chain has TRBV12-3 or TRBV12-4 and TRBJ2-1; TRBD2 agrees at 10 bases. The sample in question was peripheral blood mononuclear cells (PBMCs), obtained when the disease was refractory, from a patient treated with antithyroid drugs. CDR3 bases: TGTGCCAGCAGCCCTAGCGGGAGCTACAATGAGCAGTTCTTC. This gives the protein CASSPSGSYNEQFF.